Listed below are T cell receptor beta chains from one sample, sequenced in a study of naive and memory T cell subsets. Each CDR3 protein gets one entry after TCRdb re-called the UMI-ligation and nested PCR reads with MiXCR. The sample consists of tens of thousands of distinct CDR3 sequences, 8% to 9.5% of them appearing once. The specimen was naive CD8+ T cells from blood. The receptors originated from a human donor in good health. Both conserved end residues are part of each CDR3.

v_call	j_call	cdr3_aa
TRBV7-9	TRBJ2-1	CASSPSTGLAGANEQFF
TRBV5-5	TRBJ2-5	CASSGSQETQYF
TRBV29-1	TRBJ2-5	CSAPGPPGQETQYF
TRBV15	TRBJ2-1	CATSRYRGQVEQFF
TRBV27	TRBJ1-2	CASSLSSMSGYTF
TRBV6-1	TRBJ2-7	CASKIGGDSRYEQYF
TRBV29-1	TRBJ2-1	CSVEGSGQGTYNEQFF
TRBV5-1	TRBJ2-7	CASSSEDTPYEQYF
TRBV6-5	TRBJ2-1	CASSYTTRDRDHSYNEQFF
TRBV28	TRBJ1-3	CASSLSGVGNTIYF
TRBV10-2	TRBJ2-5	CASIDFASRTQETQYF
TRBV10-3	TRBJ2-7	CATDGGDEQYF
TRBV29-1	TRBJ2-5	CSVAGHPQETQYF
TRBV15	TRBJ1-5	CATSKGDRVRNQPQHF
TRBV28	TRBJ2-5	CASSLGRYRVETQYF
TRBV20-1	TRBJ1-2	CSAPRESGGYGYTF
TRBV29-1	TRBJ2-3	CSAGTGLAVTDTQYF
TRBV3-1	TRBJ2-7	CASSQGTSGSTGSYEQYF
TRBV12-3/TRBV12-4	TRBJ1-4	CASSYDGSFGEKLFF
TRBV12-3/TRBV12-4	TRBJ2-3	CASSNFGSNTDTQYF
TRBV12-5	TRBJ2-7	CASGFGTSGNYEQYF
TRBV5-1	TRBJ2-3	CASSLDRGPDTQYF
TRBV4-3	TRBJ2-3	CASSQEITSTDTQYF
TRBV12-3/TRBV12-4	TRBJ2-7	CASRGPTYEQYF
TRBV7-9	TRBJ2-7	CASSLGEDSGPSYEQYF
TRBV7-9	TRBJ1-1	CASSSPGQGLPEAFF
TRBV20-1	TRBJ2-5	CSARTSGSRGQYF
TRBV6-6	TRBJ1-5	CASSYFPPGQGPQSRNQPQHF
TRBV6-1	TRBJ2-1	CASRPGPEQFF
TRBV4-1	TRBJ1-1	CASSQKRQGNTEAFF
TRBV5-1	TRBJ2-2	CASSLVIGVTGELFF
TRBV15	TRBJ2-2	CATSRDPSVPGELFF
TRBV4-3	TRBJ2-7	CASSQAPNSYEQYF
TRBV9	TRBJ2-3	CASSVAGRSTDTQYF
TRBV5-6	TRBJ2-2	CASSLGGNTGELFF
TRBV20-1	TRBJ2-5	CSARQRGRMTQYF
TRBV7-6	TRBJ2-3	CASSLVSGRARDTQYF
TRBV7-9	TRBJ2-1	CASSGQGSYEQFF
TRBV12-5	TRBJ2-7	CASGPGGGGLAEYEQYF
TRBV4-1	TRBJ2-1	CASSHGTAGLDEQFF
TRBV28	TRBJ2-7	CASSHDGSSYEQYF
TRBV29-1	TRBJ1-1	CSGRENTEAFF
TRBV4-2	TRBJ2-7	CASSPDRQYYEQYF
TRBV27	TRBJ2-5	CASSLGTEVSETQYF
TRBV20-1	TRBJ1-2	CSARALWQGGAQYGYTF
TRBV14	TRBJ2-1	CASSQESPRDEQFF